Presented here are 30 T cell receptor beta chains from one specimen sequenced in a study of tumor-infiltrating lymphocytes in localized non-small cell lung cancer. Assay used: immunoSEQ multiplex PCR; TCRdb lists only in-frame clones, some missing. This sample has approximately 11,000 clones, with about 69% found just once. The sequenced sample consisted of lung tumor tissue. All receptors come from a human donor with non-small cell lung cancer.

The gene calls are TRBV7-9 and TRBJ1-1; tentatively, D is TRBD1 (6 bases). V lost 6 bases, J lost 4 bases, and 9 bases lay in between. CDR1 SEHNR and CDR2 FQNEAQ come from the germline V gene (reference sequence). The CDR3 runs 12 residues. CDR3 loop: CASRPQGTEAFF. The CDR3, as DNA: TGTGCCAGCAGGCCACAGGGCACTGAAGCTTTCTTT.

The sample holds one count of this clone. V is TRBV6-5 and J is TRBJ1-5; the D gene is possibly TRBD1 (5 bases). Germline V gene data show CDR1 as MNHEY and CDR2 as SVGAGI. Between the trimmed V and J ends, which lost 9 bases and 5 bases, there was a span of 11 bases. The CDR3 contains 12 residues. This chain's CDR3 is CARGEGYQPQHF. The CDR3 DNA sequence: TGTGCCAGGGGGGAGGGGTATCAGCCCCAGCATTTT.

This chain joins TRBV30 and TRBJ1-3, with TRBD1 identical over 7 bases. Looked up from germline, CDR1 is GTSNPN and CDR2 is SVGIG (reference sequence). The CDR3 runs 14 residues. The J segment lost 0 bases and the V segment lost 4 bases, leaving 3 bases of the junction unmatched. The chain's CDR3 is CAWNRGFSGNTIYF. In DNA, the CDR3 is TGTGCCTGGAACAGGGGCTTCTCTGGAAACACCATATATTTT.

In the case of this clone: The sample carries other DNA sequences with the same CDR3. This CDR3 reads CASSPPTGSYEQYF. The DNA of the CDR3 is TGTGCCAGCAGCCCCCCGACCGGGTCATACGAGCAGTACTTC. The chain uses TRBV7-9 and TRBJ2-7; no reliable D call. There are 14 residues in the CDR3. V was pared by 5 bases and J by 4 bases, with 15 bases between. Germline loops: CDR1 SEHNR, CDR2 FQNEAQ (reference sequence).

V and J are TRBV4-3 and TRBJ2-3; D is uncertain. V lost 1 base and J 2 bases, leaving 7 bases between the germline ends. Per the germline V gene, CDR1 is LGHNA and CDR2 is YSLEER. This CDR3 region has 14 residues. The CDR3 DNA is TGCGCCAGCAGCCAAGTGGGTACCACAGATACGCAGTATTTT. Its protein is CASSQVGTTDTQYF.

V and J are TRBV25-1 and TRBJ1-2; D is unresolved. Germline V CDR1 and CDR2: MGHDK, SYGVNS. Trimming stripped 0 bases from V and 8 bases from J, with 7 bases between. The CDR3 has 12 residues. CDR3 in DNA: TGTGCCAGCAGTGAATATATCCACGGCTACACCTTC. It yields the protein CASSEYIHGYTF.

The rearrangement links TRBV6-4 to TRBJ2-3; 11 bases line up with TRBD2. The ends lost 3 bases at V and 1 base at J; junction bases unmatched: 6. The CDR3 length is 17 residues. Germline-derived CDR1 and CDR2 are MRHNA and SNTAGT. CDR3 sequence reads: CASSEFTSGGGTDTQYF. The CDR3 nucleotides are TGTGCCAGCAGTGAATTTACTAGCGGGGGTGGCACAGATACGCAGTATTTT.

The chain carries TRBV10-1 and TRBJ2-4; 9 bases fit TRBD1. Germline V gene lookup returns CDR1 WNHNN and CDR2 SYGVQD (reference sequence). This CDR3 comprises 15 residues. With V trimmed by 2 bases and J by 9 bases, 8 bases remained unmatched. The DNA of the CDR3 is TGCGCCAGCAGTGAGGGACAGGGGAGTTTAAGCATTCAGTACTTC. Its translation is CASSEGQGSLSIQYF.

The DNA of the CDR3 is TGTGCCAGCAGCCAAGGTCGAGGGACAGGGGGTGGGAGTGAGCAGTTCTTC. Translating it yields CASSQGRGTGGGSEQFF. The V gene is TRBV14, the J gene TRBJ2-1, with 11 bases that match TRBD1. Per germline, CDR1 SGHDN and CDR2 FVKESK. This CDR3 region has 17 residues. After removal of 1 base from V and 9 bases from J, the junction contained 11 bases not matched to a gene.

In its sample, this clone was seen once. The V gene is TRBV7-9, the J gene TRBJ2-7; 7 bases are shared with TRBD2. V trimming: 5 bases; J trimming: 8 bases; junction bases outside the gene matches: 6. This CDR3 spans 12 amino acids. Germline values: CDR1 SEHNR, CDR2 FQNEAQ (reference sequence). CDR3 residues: CASSTTSWKQYF. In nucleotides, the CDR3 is TGTGCCAGCAGCACGACTAGCTGGAAGCAGTACTTC.

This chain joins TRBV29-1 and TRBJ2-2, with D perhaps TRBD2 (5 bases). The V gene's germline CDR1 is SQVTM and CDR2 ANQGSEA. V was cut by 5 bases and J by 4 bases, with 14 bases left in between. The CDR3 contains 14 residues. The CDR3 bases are TGCAGCGTTCAGGCCGGGGAATCCACCGGGGAGCTGTTTTTT. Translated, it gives CSVQAGESTGELFF.

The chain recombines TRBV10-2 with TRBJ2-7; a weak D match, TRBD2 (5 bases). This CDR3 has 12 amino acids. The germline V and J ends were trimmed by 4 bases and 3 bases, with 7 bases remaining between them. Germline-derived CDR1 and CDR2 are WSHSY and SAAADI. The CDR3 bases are TGCGCCAGCAGTGCCGAGGGCTACGAGCAGTACTTC. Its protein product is CASSAEGYEQYF.

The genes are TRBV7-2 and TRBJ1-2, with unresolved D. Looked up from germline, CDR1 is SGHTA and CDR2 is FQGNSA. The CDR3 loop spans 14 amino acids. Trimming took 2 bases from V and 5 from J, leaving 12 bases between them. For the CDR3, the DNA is TGTGCCAGCAGCTTATTGGCAGGTCCTTATGGCTACACCTTC. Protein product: CASSLLAGPYGYTF. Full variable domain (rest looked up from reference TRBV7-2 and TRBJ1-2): GAGVSQSPSNKVTEKGKDVELRCDPISGHTALYWYRQSLGQGLEFLIYFQGNSAPDKSGLPSDRFSAERTGGSVSTLTIQRTQQEDSAVYLCASSLLAGPYGYTFGSGTRLTVV.

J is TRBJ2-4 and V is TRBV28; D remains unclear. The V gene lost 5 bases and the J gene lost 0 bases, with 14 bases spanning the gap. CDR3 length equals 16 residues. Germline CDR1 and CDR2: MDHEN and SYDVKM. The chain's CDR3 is CASSPPESRAKNIQYF. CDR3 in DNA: TGTGCCAGCAGTCCGCCAGAAAGTCGAGCCAAAAACATTCAGTACTTC.

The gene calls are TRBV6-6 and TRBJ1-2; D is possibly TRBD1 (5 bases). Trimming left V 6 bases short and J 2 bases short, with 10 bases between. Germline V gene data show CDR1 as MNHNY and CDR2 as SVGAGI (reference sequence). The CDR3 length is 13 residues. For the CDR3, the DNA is TGTGCCAGCAGCCCACGGGACAACTATGGCTACACCTTC. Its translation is CASSPRDNYGYTF.

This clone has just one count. The CDR3 region is CASSIRGGTDTQYF. DNA for the CDR3: TGTGCCAGTAGTATCCGGGGCGGGACAGATACGCAGTATTTT. The J gene is TRBJ2-3, the V gene TRBV19; perhaps D is TRBD1 or TRBD2 (5 bases each). V was trimmed by 3 bases and J by 3 bases, leaving 10 bases between them. Germline loops: CDR1 LNHDA, CDR2 SQIVND (reference sequence). This CDR3 is built from 14 residues.

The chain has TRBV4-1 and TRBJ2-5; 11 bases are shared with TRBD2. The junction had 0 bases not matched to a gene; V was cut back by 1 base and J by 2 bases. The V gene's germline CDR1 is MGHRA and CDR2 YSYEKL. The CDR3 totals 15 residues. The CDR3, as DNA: TGCGCCAGCAGCCAAGGACTAGCGGGGCAAGAGACCCAGTACTTC. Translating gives CASSQGLAGQETQYF.

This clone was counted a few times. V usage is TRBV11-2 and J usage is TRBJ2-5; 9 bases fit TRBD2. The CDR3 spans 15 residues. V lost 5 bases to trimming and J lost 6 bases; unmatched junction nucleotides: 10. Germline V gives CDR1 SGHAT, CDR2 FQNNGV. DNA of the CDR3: TGTGCCAGCAGCGTCAGCGGGGGGTTTTTGCAGACCCAGTACTTC. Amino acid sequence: CASSVSGGFLQTQYF.

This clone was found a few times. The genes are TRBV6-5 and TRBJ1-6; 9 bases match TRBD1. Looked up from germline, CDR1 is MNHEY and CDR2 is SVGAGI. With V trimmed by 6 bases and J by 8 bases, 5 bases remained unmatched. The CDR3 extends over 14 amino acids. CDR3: CASRLGTGYSPLHF. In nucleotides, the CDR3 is TGTGCCAGCAGACTCGGGACAGGGTATTCACCCCTCCACTTT.

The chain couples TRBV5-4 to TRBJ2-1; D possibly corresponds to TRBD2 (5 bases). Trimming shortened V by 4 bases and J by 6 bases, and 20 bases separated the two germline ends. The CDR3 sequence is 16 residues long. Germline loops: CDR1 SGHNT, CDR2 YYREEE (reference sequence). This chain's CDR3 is CASSPLVGMEVNEQFF. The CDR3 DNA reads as TGTGCCAGCAGCCCACTAGTGGGGATGGAGGTCAATGAGCAGTTCTTC.

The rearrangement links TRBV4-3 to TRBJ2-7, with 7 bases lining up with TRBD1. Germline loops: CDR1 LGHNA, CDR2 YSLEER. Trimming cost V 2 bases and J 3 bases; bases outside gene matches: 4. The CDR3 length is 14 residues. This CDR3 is CASSQLTGDYEQYF. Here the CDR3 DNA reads TGCGCCAGCAGCCAACTTACAGGGGACTACGAGCAGTACTTC.

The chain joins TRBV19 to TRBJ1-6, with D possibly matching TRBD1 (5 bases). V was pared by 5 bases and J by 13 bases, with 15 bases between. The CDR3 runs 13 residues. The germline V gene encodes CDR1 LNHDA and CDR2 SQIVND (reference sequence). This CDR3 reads CASSFTGVQPLHF. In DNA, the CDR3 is TGTGCCAGTAGTTTCACAGGTGTCCAGCCCCTCCACTTT.

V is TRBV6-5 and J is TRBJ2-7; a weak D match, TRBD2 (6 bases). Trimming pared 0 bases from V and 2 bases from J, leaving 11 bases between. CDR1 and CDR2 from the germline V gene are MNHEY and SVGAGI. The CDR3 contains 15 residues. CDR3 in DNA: TGTGCCAGCAGTTACTCAGGAGGAGGGACCTACGAGCAGTACTTC. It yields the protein CASSYSGGGTYEQYF.

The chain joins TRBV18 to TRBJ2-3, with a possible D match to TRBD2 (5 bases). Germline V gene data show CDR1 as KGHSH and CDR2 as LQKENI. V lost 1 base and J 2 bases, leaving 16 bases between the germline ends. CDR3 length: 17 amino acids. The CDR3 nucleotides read TGTGCCAGCTCACCACGTGCTAGCCCCATCTCCACAGATACGCAGTATTTT. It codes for CASSPRASPISTDTQYF. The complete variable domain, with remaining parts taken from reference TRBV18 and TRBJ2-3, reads NAGVMQNPRHLVRRRGQEARLRCSPMKGHSHVYWYRQLPEEGLKFMVYLQKENIIDESGMPKERFSAEFPKEGPSILRIQQVVRGDSAAYFCASSPRASPISTDTQYFGPGTRLTVL.

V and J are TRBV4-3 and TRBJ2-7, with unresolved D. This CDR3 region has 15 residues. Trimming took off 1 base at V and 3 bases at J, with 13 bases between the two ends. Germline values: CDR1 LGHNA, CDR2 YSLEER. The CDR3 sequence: CASSQGAYARYEQYF. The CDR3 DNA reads TGCGCCAGCAGCCAAGGGGCCTACGCACGCTACGAGCAGTACTTC.

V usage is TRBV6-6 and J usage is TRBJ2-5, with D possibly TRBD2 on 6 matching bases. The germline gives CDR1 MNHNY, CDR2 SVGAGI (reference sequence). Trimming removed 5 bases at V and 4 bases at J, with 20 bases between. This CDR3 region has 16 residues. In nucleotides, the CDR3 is TGTGCCAGCAGTCTACACAGGCAGAGCGGGCCAGAGACCCAGTACTTC. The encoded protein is CASSLHRQSGPETQYF.

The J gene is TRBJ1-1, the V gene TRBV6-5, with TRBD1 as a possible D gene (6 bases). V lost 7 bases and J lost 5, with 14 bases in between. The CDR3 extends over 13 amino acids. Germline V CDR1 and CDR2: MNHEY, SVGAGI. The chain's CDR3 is CASIGGRWTEAFF. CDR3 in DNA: TGTGCCAGCATTGGGGGGCGGTGGACTGAAGCTTTCTTT.

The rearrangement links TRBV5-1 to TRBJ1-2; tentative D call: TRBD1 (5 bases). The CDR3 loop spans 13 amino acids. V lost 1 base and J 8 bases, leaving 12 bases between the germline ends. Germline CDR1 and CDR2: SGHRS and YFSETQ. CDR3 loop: CASSLLGGDGYTF. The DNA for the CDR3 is TGCGCCAGCAGCTTGTTGGGGGGGGACGGCTACACCTTC.

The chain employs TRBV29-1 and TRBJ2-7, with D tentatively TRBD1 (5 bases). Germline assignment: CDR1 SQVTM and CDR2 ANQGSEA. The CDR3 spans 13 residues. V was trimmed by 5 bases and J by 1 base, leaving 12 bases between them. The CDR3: CSVYLTESYEQYF. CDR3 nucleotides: TGCAGCGTTTATCTGACAGAGTCCTACGAGCAGTACTTC.

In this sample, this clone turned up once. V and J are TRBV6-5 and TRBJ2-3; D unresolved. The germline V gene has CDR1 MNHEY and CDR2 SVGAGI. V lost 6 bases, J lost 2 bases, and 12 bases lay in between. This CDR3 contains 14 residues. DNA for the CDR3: TGTGCCAGCAGCCCCGACGGATTCACAGATACGCAGTATTTT. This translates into CASSPDGFTDTQYF.